This entry lists 30 T cell receptor beta chains sequenced from one sample in a study of blood T cell repertoires in COVID-19. Sequenced by immunoSEQ multiplex PCR; TCRdb stores in-frame clones only, minus some. The data hold approximately 190,000 clones, with 80% to 90% observed a single time. Sample: peripheral blood. These receptors were collected from a woman in her 70s with active or convalescent COVID-19.

This clone came up once. The chain uses TRBV7-3 and TRBJ2-3; no clear D. The V gene lost 2 bases and the J gene lost 1 base, with 13 bases spanning the gap. The length of the CDR3 is 16 residues. CDR1 and CDR2 (germline): SGHTA, FQGTGA. The CDR3 sequence is CASSLGAGPGTDTQYF. CDR3 nucleotides: TGTGCCAGCAGCTTAGGCGCAGGCCCCGGCACAGATACGCAGTATTTT.

The chain carries TRBV5-6 and TRBJ1-2; TRBD1 agrees at 7 bases. The CDR3 is 14 amino acids. J lost 8 bases, V lost 4 bases, and 11 bases had no gene match. The V gene's germline CDR1 is SGHDT and CDR2 YYEEEE. CDR3 residues: CASSPTGEVWGYTF. As DNA, the CDR3 is TGTGCCAGCAGCCCCACAGGGGAGGTTTGGGGCTACACCTTC.

This chain uses TRBV5-1 with TRBJ2-5; TRBD2 matches 8 bases. Germline values: CDR1 SGHRS, CDR2 YFSETQ. This CDR3 is 16 amino acids long. J lost 2 bases, V lost 2 bases, and 8 bases had no gene match. The chain's CDR3 is CASSFGVAGTQETQYF. Here the CDR3 DNA reads TGCGCCAGCAGCTTCGGGGTAGCGGGGACACAAGAGACCCAGTACTTC.

The V call is TRBV20-1, the J call TRBJ2-1; TRBD2 matches 14 bases. CDR3 length equals 14 residues. The ends lost 3 bases at V and 7 bases at J; junction bases unmatched: 2. Germline assignment: CDR1 DFQATT and CDR2 SNEGSKA (reference sequence). The CDR3 region is CSASRTSGRNEQFF. The CDR3 bases are TGCAGTGCTAGTAGGACTAGCGGGAGGAATGAGCAGTTCTTC.

In DNA form, the CDR3 reads TGTGCCAGCAGCCCCCAGGACAACCCGAACACCGGGGAGCTGTTTTTT. This translates into CASSPQDNPNTGELFF. V gene TRBV7-9 combines with J gene TRBJ2-2; TRBD1 might be the D (5 bases). Germline loops: CDR1 SEHNR, CDR2 FQNEAQ (reference sequence). Between the trimmed V and J ends, which lost 5 bases and 0 bases, there was a span of 13 bases. CDR3 length: 16 amino acids.

This sequence joins TRBV3-1 (or the pseudogene TRBV3-2) and TRBJ1-5, with 7 bases identical to TRBD1. Germline assignment: CDR1 LGHDT and CDR2 YNNKEL (reference sequence). The CDR3 has 21 amino acids. Trimming removed 0 bases from V and 0 bases from J; junction bases left unmatched: 17. CDR3: CASSQDPTGAPGVYSNQPQHF. In DNA form, the CDR3 reads TGTGCCAGCAGCCAAGACCCCACAGGGGCCCCGGGGGTGTATAGCAATCAGCCCCAGCATTTT.

The chain carries TRBV19 and TRBJ2-3; 11 nucleotides align to TRBD2. Per germline, CDR1 LNHDA and CDR2 SQIVND (reference sequence). V trimming: 5 bases; J trimming: 0 bases; junction bases outside the gene matches: 7. The CDR3 runs to 17 residues. The CDR3 sequence: CASSLTGLAVSTDTQYF. The CDR3, as DNA: TGTGCCAGTAGTCTCACGGGACTAGCGGTGAGCACAGATACGCAGTATTTT.

As DNA, the CDR3 is TGTGCCAGCAGCTTAGCGTCCCTGGAGATAAGCACTTACGAGCAGTACTTC. Its protein is CASSLASLEISTYEQYF. The chain links TRBV13 to TRBJ2-7; no definite D call. The CDR3 extends over 17 amino acids. Germline CDR1 and CDR2: PRHDT and FYEKMQ (reference sequence). Trimming removed 1 base from V and 4 bases from J, with 20 bases in between.

V is TRBV7-6 and J is TRBJ1-4; D remains ambiguous. The germline V and J ends were trimmed by 5 bases and 3 bases, with 10 bases remaining between them. The CDR3 extends over 14 amino acids. Germline V gives CDR1 SGHVS, CDR2 FNYEAQ. This CDR3 is CASSRVGANEKLFF. Here the CDR3 DNA reads TGTGCCAGCAGCCGAGTCGGGGCTAATGAAAAACTGTTTTTT. The full variable domain, with the rest looked up from reference TRBV7-6 and TRBJ1-4, is GAGVSQSPRYKVTKRGQDVALRCDPISGHVSLYWYRQALGQGPEFLTYFNYEAQQDKSGLPNDRFSAERPEGSISTLTIQRTEQRDSAMYRCASSRVGANEKLFFGSGTQLSVL.

Notes on this clone: One end of the junction does not line up with germline, which may come from a read error. This sequence joins TRBV10-3 and TRBJ1-6, with a possible D match to TRBD1 (5 bases). The CDR3 covers 15 residues. Germline assignment: CDR1 ENHRY and CDR2 SYGVKD. In DNA, the CDR3 is TGTGCCATCAGTGACGGGGGTGACTATATTTCACCCCTCCACTTT. Its translation: CAISDGGDYISPLHF.

This clone was seen a few times. The J gene is TRBJ1-5, the V gene TRBV7-2; possibly TRBD1 for D (5 bases). The V end was cut by 1 base, the J end by 10 bases, with 20 bases between. The CDR3 spans 16 residues. Germline V gene lookup returns CDR1 SGHTA and CDR2 FQGNSA. The DNA of the CDR3 is TGTGCCAGCAGCTTAGAGACCGGGACGGGACTTTTTCCCCAGCATTTT. It yields the protein CASSLETGTGLFPQHF. The full variable domain, its missing parts supplied by reference TRBV7-2 and TRBJ1-5, is GAGVSQSPSNKVTEKGKDVELRCDPISGHTALYWYRQSLGQGLEFLIYFQGNSAPDKSGLPSDRFSAERTGGSVSTLTIQRTQQEDSAVYLCASSLETGTGLFPQHFGDGTRLSIL.

The V and J genes are TRBV18 and TRBJ2-3, with a tentative D call TRBD1 (5 bases). The CDR3 contains 15 residues. V gave up 3 bases and J gave up 2 bases, with 12 bases separating them. Per the germline V gene, CDR1 is KGHSH and CDR2 is LQKENI. In nucleotides, the CDR3 is TGTGCCAGCTCACCTCAGGACACCATCACAGATACGCAGTATTTT. Translation: CASSPQDTITDTQYF.

This clone has only a few counts. The genes are TRBV10-3 and TRBJ2-7; 7 nucleotides line up with TRBD2. This CDR3 has 18 amino acids. V gave up 0 bases and J gave up 4 bases; unmatched junction bases: 15. CDR1 and CDR2 from the germline V gene are ENHRY and SYGVKD. CDR3 in DNA: TGTGCCATCAGTGAGTCGAGTTTGGGAGCGGGACTTAAGTACGAGCAGTACTTC. It is translated as CAISESSLGAGLKYEQYF.

The gene calls are TRBV4-2 and TRBJ2-7; a possible D gene is TRBD2 (6 bases). This CDR3 spans 14 amino acids. CDR1 and CDR2 from the germline V gene are LGHNA and YNFKEQ. Trimming pared 1 base from V and 3 bases from J, leaving 10 bases between. The CDR3 is CASSQAGTDYEQYF. As DNA, the CDR3 is TGTGCCAGCAGCCAAGCGGGGACTGACTACGAGCAGTACTTC.

The chain combines TRBV20-1 with TRBJ2-1; the D gene is possibly TRBD1 (5 bases). CDR3 length: 11 residues. The V end was cut by 6 bases, the J end by 10 bases, with 13 bases between. Germline V gene sequence: CDR1 DFQATT, CDR2 SNEGSKA (reference sequence). The CDR3 sequence: CSAGRVREQFF. For the CDR3, the DNA is TGCAGTGCCGGCAGGGTCAGGGAGCAGTTCTTC.

This rearrangement joins TRBV7-3 to TRBJ2-2; D gene ambiguous. CDR1 is SGHTA, CDR2 FQGTGA, per germline. V was pared by 2 bases and J by 2 bases, with 6 bases between. The CDR3 is 14 amino acids. The CDR3 coding sequence is TGTGCCAGCAGCTTAGCTGGCAACACCGGGGAGCTGTTTTTT. Translated, it gives CASSLAGNTGELFF.

The chain couples TRBV19 to TRBJ2-7, with 13 nucleotides matching TRBD2. The V and J ends lost 3 bases and 4 bases, in that order; junction bases with no gene match: 6. The germline V gene has CDR1 LNHDA and CDR2 SQIVND (reference sequence). The CDR3 runs to 16 residues. The CDR3: CASSMLTSGRQYEQYF. Here the CDR3 DNA reads TGTGCCAGTAGTATGCTGACTAGCGGGAGGCAATACGAGCAGTACTTC.

This chain's CDR3 is CASSQGDGSSYEQYF. The CDR3 DNA follows: TGCGCCAGCAGCCAAGGCGATGGGAGCTCCTACGAGCAGTACTTC. J is TRBJ2-7 and V is TRBV4-1; possibly TRBD2 for D (5 bases). The CDR3 has 15 residues. Germline CDR1 is MGHRA and CDR2 is YSYEKL. Trimming stripped 1 base from V and 0 bases from J, with 10 bases between.

The genes are TRBV21-1 and TRBJ2-3; the D call in the table, TRBD2, was not verified against the DNA. TRBV21-1 is marked as a pseudogene. The CDR3 is 13 amino acids. CDR3 nucleotides: TGTGCCAGCAGAAGTAGCGGGAGGGATACGCAGTATTTT. This codes for CASRSSGRDTQYF.

This clone was seen only once. For the CDR3, the DNA is TGTGCCAGCAGTTGGAACAGCAGGGCTAACTATGGCTACACCTTC. Protein sequence: CASSWNSRANYGYTF. The genes are TRBV6-2 or TRBV6-3 and TRBJ1-2, with D perhaps matching TRBD1 (5 bases). Germline V gene data show CDR1 as MNHEY and CDR2 as SVGEGT. CDR3 length: 15 amino acids. Trimming shortened V by 4 bases and J by 0 bases, and 12 bases separated the two germline ends.

The rearrangement links TRBV18 to TRBJ2-2; TRBD2 is a possible D gene (5 bases). The CDR3 spans 15 residues. CDR1 is KGHSH and CDR2 is LQKENI in the germline V gene. V gave up 2 bases and J gave up 1 base, with 8 bases separating them. The CDR3 loop reads CASSPSAGNTGELFF. In DNA, the CDR3 is TGTGCCAGCTCACCATCGGCGGGGAACACCGGGGAGCTGTTTTTT.

V is TRBV25-1 and J is TRBJ2-3; D uncertain. V shed 5 bases and J shed 3 bases, with 12 bases lying between them. CDR1 is MGHDK and CDR2 is SYGVNS in the germline V gene. CDR3 size: 14 residues. In nucleotides, the CDR3 is TGTGCCAGCAGTTTCCGGAGTAGTACAGATACGCAGTATTTT. Residues: CASSFRSSTDTQYF.

The chain is built from TRBV19 and TRBJ1-6; 9 nucleotides align to TRBD1. Germline V gene sequence: CDR1 LNHDA, CDR2 SQIVND (reference sequence). After removal of 9 bases from V and 9 bases from J, the junction contained 6 bases not matched to a gene. The CDR3 contains 13 residues. The chain's CDR3 is CASRPGQGSPLHF. The CDR3 region has the DNA TGTGCCAGCAGGCCGGGACAGGGTTCACCCCTCCACTTT.

This chain joins TRBV29-1 and TRBJ2-4; TRBD1 matches 7 bases. Germline V gives CDR1 SQVTM, CDR2 ANQGSEA. The CDR3 is made up of 15 amino acids. J gave up 9 bases and V 8 bases, and 19 bases lay outside the gene matches. CDR3 DNA: TGCAGCTTCCAGGACAGGCCGCTTCCCGTGGGCATTCAGTACTTC. It codes for CSFQDRPLPVGIQYF.

The chain employs TRBV29-1 and TRBJ1-2, with a weak D call TRBD1 (6 bases). V was pared by 7 bases and J by 4 bases, with 19 bases between. The CDR3 is 14 residues long. CDR1 and CDR2 from the germline V gene are SQVTM and ANQGSEA. The CDR3, as DNA: TGCAGCGCCCCATCGGGGGGGCCGATCTATGGCTACACCTTC. Encoded protein: CSAPSGGPIYGYTF.

This chain links TRBV28 with TRBJ1-5, with no clear D. In germline, CDR1 is MDHEN, CDR2 SYDVKM. V dropped 4 bases and J dropped 3 bases, with 7 bases sitting between them. CDR3 length: 13 amino acids. The CDR3 DNA is TGTGCCAGCAGTTCCTCAGTCAATCAGCCCCAGCATTTT. This gives the protein CASSSSVNQPQHF.

This clone turned up a few times. The V call is TRBV7-2, the J call TRBJ2-1; 8 bases line up with TRBD1. V shed 4 bases, J shed 1 base, and the junction held 6 bases outside the gene matches. Germline V lookup: CDR1 SGHTA, CDR2 FQGNSA. The CDR3 runs to 16 residues. CDR3 nucleotide sequence: TGTGCCAGCAGCTCCTTGGACAGGGCATCCTACAATGAGCAGTTCTTC. It yields the protein CASSSLDRASYNEQFF.

This clone was counted once. V usage is TRBV12-2 and J usage is TRBJ2-7; TRBD2 was called by the table and not checked on the DNA. TRBV12-2 is described as a pseudogene. The CDR3 sequence is 13 residues long. CDR3 coding DNA: TGTGCAAGTCGCTCAGACTCTCCTGGGGAGCAGTACTTC. This gives the protein CASRSDSPGEQYF.

The chain carries TRBV7-2 and TRBJ2-7, with a tentative D call TRBD2 (5 bases). Germline V gene data show CDR1 as SGHTA and CDR2 as FQGNSA. Trimming took off 5 bases at V and 2 bases at J, with 13 bases between the two ends. This CDR3 contains 14 residues. CDR3 protein: CASSPREGPYEQYF. DNA for the CDR3: TGTGCCAGCAGCCCCCGGGAAGGCCCCTACGAGCAGTACTTC. Drawing the rest from reference TRBV7-2 and TRBJ2-7, the complete variable domain is GAGVSQSPSNKVTEKGKDVELRCDPISGHTALYWYRQSLGQGLEFLIYFQGNSAPDKSGLPSDRFSAERTGGSVSTLTIQRTQQEDSAVYLCASSPREGPYEQYFGPGTRLTVT.

The count of this clone is one. The rearrangement joins TRBV29-1 to TRBJ1-1, with D tentatively TRBD1 (5 bases). Trimming took 3 bases from V and 10 from J, leaving 18 bases between them. Germline V gives CDR1 SQVTM, CDR2 ANQGSEA. There are 13 residues in the CDR3. The CDR3 protein is CSVDLTEGLTAFF. For the CDR3, the DNA is TGCAGCGTTGACCTAACGGAGGGACTGACAGCTTTCTTT.